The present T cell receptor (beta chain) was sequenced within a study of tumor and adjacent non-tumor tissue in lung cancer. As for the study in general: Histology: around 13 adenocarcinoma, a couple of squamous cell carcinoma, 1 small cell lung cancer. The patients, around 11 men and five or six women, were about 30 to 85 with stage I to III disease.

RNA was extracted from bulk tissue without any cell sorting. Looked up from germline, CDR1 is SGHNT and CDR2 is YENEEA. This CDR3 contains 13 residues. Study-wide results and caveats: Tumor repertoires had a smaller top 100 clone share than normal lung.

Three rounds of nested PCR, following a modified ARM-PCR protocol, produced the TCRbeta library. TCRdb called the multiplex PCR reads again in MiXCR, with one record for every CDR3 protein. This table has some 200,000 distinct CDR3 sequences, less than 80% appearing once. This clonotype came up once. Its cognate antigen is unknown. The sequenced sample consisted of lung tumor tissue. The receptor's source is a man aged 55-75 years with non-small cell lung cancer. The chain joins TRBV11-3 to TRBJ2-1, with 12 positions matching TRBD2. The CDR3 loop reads CDSSPTSGSEQFF. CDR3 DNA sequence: TGTGACAGTAGCCCGACTAGCGGGAGTGAGCAGTTCTTC.